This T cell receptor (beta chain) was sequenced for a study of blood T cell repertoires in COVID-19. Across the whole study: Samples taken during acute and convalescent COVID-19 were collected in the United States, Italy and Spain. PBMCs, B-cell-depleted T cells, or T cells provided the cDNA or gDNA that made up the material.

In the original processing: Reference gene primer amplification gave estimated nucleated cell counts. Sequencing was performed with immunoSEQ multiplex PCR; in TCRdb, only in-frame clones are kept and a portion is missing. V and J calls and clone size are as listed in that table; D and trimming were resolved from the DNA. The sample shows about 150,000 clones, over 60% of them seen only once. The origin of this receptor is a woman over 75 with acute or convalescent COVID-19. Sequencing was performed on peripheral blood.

The CDR3 loop reads CASSPRGSGVRGSGELFF. CDR3 DNA sequence: TGTGCCAGCAGTCCCCGGGGTAGCGGGGTAAGGGGTTCCGGGGAGCTGTTTTTT. V gene TRBV27 combines with J gene TRBJ2-2; the match to TRBD2 covers 8 bases. The CDR3 is made up of 18 amino acids. Germline V gene lookup returns CDR1 MNHEY and CDR2 SMNVEV (reference sequence). V shed 5 bases and J 6 bases; nucleotides not matched to a gene: 17.